Shown below are 10 T cell receptor beta chains from a single sample sequenced in a study of T cells in Graves' hyperthyroidism and ophthalmopathy. The source material, RNA transcripts, was used to amplify TCR beta CDR3 regions. TCR CDR3 regions were first amplified by RT-PCR with HTBI primers. Each CDR3 protein gets one entry after TCRdb re-called the multiplex PCR reads with MiXCR. The sample consists of 340,000 or so distinct CDR3 sequences, 16% of them appearing once. The sequenced sample was blood. The receptors derive from a man aged 30-40 years with Graves' hyperthyroidism.

The V call is TRBV6-2 or TRBV6-3, the J call TRBJ2-1, with 9 nucleotides matching TRBD1. V lost 8 bases and J lost 11; bases outside the gene matches: 13. Germline-derived CDR1 and CDR2 are MNHEY and SVGEGT. The CDR3 runs to 14 residues. The CDR3 region is CASSRDREFRKQFF. As DNA, the CDR3 is TGTGCCAGCTCCCGGGACAGGGAGTTTCGTAAGCAGTTCTTC.

This clonotype was counted at least ten times. CDR3: CASSTRTGTYNEQFF. CDR3 nucleotides: TGTGCCAGCAGCACCCGGACAGGAACCTACAATGAGCAGTTCTTC. The rearrangement uses TRBV11-3 and TRBJ2-1; 7 nucleotides match TRBD1. This CDR3 comprises 15 residues. V gave up 5 bases and J gave up 2 bases; unmatched junction bases: 6. Germline V gives CDR1 SGHNT, CDR2 YENEEA.

This clonotype showed up many times. The rearrangement links TRBV30 to TRBJ2-7; a weak D match, TRBD2 (6 bases). The CDR3 sequence is 14 residues long. Germline-derived CDR1 and CDR2 are GTSNPN and SVGIG (reference sequence). Trimming took 0 bases from V and 2 from J, leaving 11 bases between them. The CDR3 spells CAWSVLGLTYEQYF. CDR3 bases: TGTGCCTGGAGTGTACTGGGACTTACCTACGAGCAGTACTTC.

The chain couples TRBV3-1 to TRBJ2-7, with D possibly matching TRBD2 (5 bases). Deletions cut 1 base from V and 2 bases from J, with 12 bases between. Germline V gene sequence: CDR1 LGHDT, CDR2 YNNKEL (reference sequence). The CDR3 is 15 residues long. The CDR3 nucleotides read TGTGCCAGCAGCCAAGGCGGACTCACAGCCTACGAGCAGTACTTC. Protein product: CASSQGGLTAYEQYF.

In this sample, this clonotype turned up many times. V is TRBV7-2 and J is TRBJ2-1, with 7 bases lining up with TRBD1. Per the germline V gene, CDR1 is SGHTA and CDR2 is FQGNSA. The junction had 11 bases not matched to a gene; V was cut back by 5 bases and J by 10 bases. The CDR3 has 14 amino acids. The CDR3 DNA is TGTGCCAGCAGCCCCAGACAGGGCCAAGGAGAGCAGTTCTTC. Translating it yields CASSPRQGQGEQFF.

This clonotype was counted many times. The rearrangement uses TRBV12-5 and TRBJ2-3; 9 bases agree with TRBD2. With 6 bases clipped from V and 1 base from J, the junction kept 2 bases outside the gene matches. Per germline, CDR1 LGHNT and CDR2 FRNRAP. The CDR3 spans 14 residues. The CDR3 is CASGRTSGTDTQYF. DNA for the CDR3: TGTGCTAGTGGAAGGACTAGCGGCACAGATACGCAGTATTTT.

This clonotype was counted many times. This sequence joins TRBV5-1 and TRBJ2-2, with no clear D. This CDR3 has 15 amino acids. Trimming shortened V by 1 base and J by 0 bases, and 7 bases separated the two germline ends. Germline V gene sequence: CDR1 SGHRS, CDR2 YFSETQ. The CDR3 is CASSLSAANTGELFF. The CDR3 region has the DNA TGCGCCAGCAGCTTGTCCGCTGCGAACACCGGGGAGCTGTTTTTT.

This clonotype was seen more than once but under ten times. The chain has TRBV27 and TRBJ1-1; D is unresolved. This CDR3 region has 20 residues. The V end lost 6 bases, the J end lost 0 bases, and 29 bases lay between the germline ends. Germline CDR1 MNHEY, CDR2 SMNVEV (reference sequence). CDR3: CASRLLSVTPPFALNTEAFF. The CDR3 nucleotides are TGTGCCAGCAGACTGCTCAGCGTGACACCCCCCTTTGCGTTGAACACTGAAGCTTTCTTT.

The chain is built from TRBV24-1 and TRBJ2-1; 8 nucleotides agree with TRBD2. CDR1 and CDR2 (germline): KGHDR, SFDVKD. The ends lost 5 bases at V and 4 bases at J; junction bases unmatched: 6. This CDR3 spans 15 amino acids. The CDR3 spells CATSAVASGYNEQFF. CDR3 nucleotide sequence: TGTGCCACCAGTGCCGTCGCTAGCGGGTACAATGAGCAGTTCTTC.

Ten or more counts support this clonotype. The rearrangement joins TRBV20-1 to TRBJ2-7, with TRBD1 matching 7 bases. CDR3 length equals 13 residues. Looked up from germline, CDR1 is DFQATT and CDR2 is SNEGSKA (reference sequence). With V trimmed by 7 bases and J by 3 bases, 9 bases remained unmatched. CDR3 loop: CSVRQGPFYEQYF. The CDR3 nucleotides are TGCAGTGTCCGACAGGGCCCCTTCTACGAGCAGTACTTC.